This is a list of T cell receptor beta chains from one sample in a study of cytomegalovirus exposure and HLA in healthy donors. Clones were read by immunoSEQ multiplex PCR, and TCRdb kept only the in-frame ones, dropping some. Altogether around 60,000 clones are present, approximately 90% being singletons, with the ten largest covering around 1.4%. Sequenced material: PBMCs. The receptors shown here come from a young woman in good health and CMV-seronegative. The CDR3 runs from the conserved cysteine through the conserved F or W. The D gene is left open where the match is weak. Not every row has a clone size; where given, it reads once, few, many or a size class.

d_call | j_call | clone_size | v_call | cdr3_nt | cdr3_aa
NA | TRBJ2-2 | NA | TRBV7-9 | TGTGCCAGCAGCCAAGCAGGGGCCGGGGAGCTGTTTTTT | CASSQAGAGELFF
TRBD1 | TRBJ2-5 | NA | TRBV2 | TGTGCCAGTCAGGGGGCGCCAACAGAGACCCAGTACTTC | CASQGAPTETQYF
TRBD1 | TRBJ2-5 | once | TRBV9 | TGTGCCAGCAGCGCCGGACAGGGGAATCAAGAGACCCAGTACTTC | CASSAGQGNQETQYF
NA | TRBJ1-1 | NA | TRBV5-1 | TGCGCCAGCAGCACCGACAGGACGGCTCGGAACACTGAAGCTTTCTTT | CASSTDRTARNTEAFF
NA | TRBJ2-7 | NA | TRBV6-1 | TGTGCCAGCAGTGACGTTCAGTTCTTCAAGCAGTACTTC | CASSDVQFFKQYF
TRBD2 | TRBJ2-7 | NA | TRBV4-2 | TGTGCCAGCAGCCAAGATAGTAGCGGGGGCGACGAGCAGTACTTC | CASSQDSSGGDEQYF
NA | TRBJ1-6 | NA | TRBV4-1 | TGCGCCAGCAGCCCGCGGGGGCCGGGATCACCCCTCCACTTT | CASSPRGPGSPLHF
NA | TRBJ2-3 | NA | TRBV18 | TGTGCCAGCTCAAGGGGTAGGAGCACAGATACGCAGTATTTT | CASSRGRSTDTQYF
NA | TRBJ1-2 | NA | TRBV7-2 | TGTGCCAGCAGCCCGATCGGGGGATATGGCTACACCTTC | CASSPIGGYGYTF
NA | TRBJ2-1 | NA | TRBV11-3 | TGTGCCAGCAGCTCACTAGCCCTGGAGGGCAATGAGCAGTTCTTC | CASSSLALEGNEQFF
NA | TRBJ1-5 | NA | TRBV28 | TGTGCCAGCAGTAAGAGCCTCAGTTTTACAGAAAATCAGCCCCAGCATTTT | CASSKSLSFTENQPQHF
NA | TRBJ2-1 | once | TRBV2 | TGTGCCAGCAGTGAGGGGGGTAGGGATGAGCAGTTCTTC | CASSEGGRDEQFF
TRBD1 | TRBJ2-7 | NA | TRBV27 | TGTGCCAGCAGCCGGGACAGCCCGACGAGGTACGAGCAGTACTTC | CASSRDSPTRYEQYF
TRBD1 | TRBJ2-7 | NA | TRBV7-2 | TGTGCCAGCAGCCAAGGGACAGCCTACGAGCAGTACTTC | CASSQGTAYEQYF
TRBD1 | TRBJ1-2 | NA | TRBV19 | TGTGCCAGTAGTAGCCCGACGACAGGGGGGAACTATGGCTACACCTTC | CASSSPTTGGNYGYTF
TRBD1 | TRBJ1-1 | NA | TRBV29-1 | TGCAGCGTTGAGGGTTCCACCTGGACAGGGTCGAACACTGAAGCTTTCTTT | CSVEGSTWTGSNTEAFF
NA | TRBJ1-2 | NA | TRBV29-1 | TGCAGCGTTGATCGGCCCTTAGGGAGGCTATATGGCTACACCTTC | CSVDRPLGRLYGYTF
NA | TRBJ2-3 | NA | TRBV11-2 | TGTGCCAGCAGCCCCGGGGGAGGGGGAGGCTACACAGATACGCAGTATTTT | CASSPGGGGGYTDTQYF
TRBD1 | TRBJ1-2 | NA | TRBV28 | TGTGCCAGCACCCCGGGACAGGGACATGGCTACACCTTC | CASTPGQGHGYTF
NA | TRBJ2-7 | NA | TRBV4-3 | TGCGCCAGCAGCCAAGATCGAGGCTTCGGCTACGAGCAGTACTTC | CASSQDRGFGYEQYF
NA | TRBJ1-2 | NA | TRBV19 | TGTGCCAGTAGTATAGGGCGGGACTATGGCTACACCTTC | CASSIGRDYGYTF
TRBD2 | TRBJ2-1 | NA | TRBV11-2 | TGTGCCAGCAGCTTAGGGCTAGCGGGAGTATATTTCAATGAGCAGTTCTTC | CASSLGLAGVYFNEQFF